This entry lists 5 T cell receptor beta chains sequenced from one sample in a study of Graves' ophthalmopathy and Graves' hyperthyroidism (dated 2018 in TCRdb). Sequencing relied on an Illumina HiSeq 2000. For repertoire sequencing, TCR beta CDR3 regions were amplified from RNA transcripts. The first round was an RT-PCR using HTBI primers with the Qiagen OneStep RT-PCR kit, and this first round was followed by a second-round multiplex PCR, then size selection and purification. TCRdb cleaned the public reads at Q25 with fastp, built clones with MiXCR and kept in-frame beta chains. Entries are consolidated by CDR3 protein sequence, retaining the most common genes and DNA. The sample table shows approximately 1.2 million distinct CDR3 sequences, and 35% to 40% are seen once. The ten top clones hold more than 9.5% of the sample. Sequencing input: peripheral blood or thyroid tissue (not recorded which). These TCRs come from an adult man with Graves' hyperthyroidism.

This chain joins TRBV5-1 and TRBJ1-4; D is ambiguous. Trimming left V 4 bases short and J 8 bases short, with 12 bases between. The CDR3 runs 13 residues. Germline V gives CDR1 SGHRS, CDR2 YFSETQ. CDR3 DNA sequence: TGCGCCAGCAGCCCGCCACAAGGGGAAAAACTGTTTTTT. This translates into CASSPPQGEKLFF.

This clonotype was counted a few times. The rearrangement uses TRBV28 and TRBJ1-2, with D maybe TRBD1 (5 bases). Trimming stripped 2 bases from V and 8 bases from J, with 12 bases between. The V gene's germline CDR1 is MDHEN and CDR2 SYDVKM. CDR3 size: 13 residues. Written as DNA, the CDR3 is TGTGCCAGCAGTTTAGGGCAGGGCTGGGGCTACACCTTC. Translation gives CASSLGQGWGYTF.

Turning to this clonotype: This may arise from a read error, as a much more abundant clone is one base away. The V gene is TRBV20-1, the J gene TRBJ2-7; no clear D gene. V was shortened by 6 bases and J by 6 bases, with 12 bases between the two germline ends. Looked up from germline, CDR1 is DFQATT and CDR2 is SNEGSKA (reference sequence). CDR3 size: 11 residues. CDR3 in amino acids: CSASKSGEQYF. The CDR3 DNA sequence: TGCAGTGCCTCTAAATCGGGCGAGCAGTACTTC.

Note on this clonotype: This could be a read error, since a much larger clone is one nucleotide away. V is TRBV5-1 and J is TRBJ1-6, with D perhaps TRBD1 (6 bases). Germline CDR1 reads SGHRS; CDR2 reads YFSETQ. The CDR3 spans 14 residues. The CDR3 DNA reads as TGCGTCAGCAGCTTCTTGGGGGGCGATTCACCCCTCCACTTT. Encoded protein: CVSSFLGGDSPLHF.

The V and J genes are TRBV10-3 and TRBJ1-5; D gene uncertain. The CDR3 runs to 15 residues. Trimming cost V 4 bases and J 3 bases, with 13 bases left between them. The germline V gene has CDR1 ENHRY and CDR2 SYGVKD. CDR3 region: CAISARRRYNQPQHF. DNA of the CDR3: TGTGCCATCAGTGCTAGACGACGGTACAATCAGCCCCAGCATTTT.